This TCR beta chain was obtained from a study of blood T cell repertoires in COVID-19. Turning to this clone: The sample has other DNA sequences that encode this CDR3 too.

The assay was immunoSEQ multiplex PCR, and TCRdb's table has in-frame clones only and misses some. In the table there are 200,000 to 300,000 clones, about 85% of which are singletons. This CDR3 comprises 13 residues. Per germline, CDR1 KGHSH and CDR2 LQKENI. Trimming took off 2 bases at V and 2 bases at J, with 6 bases between the two ends. What was sequenced was peripheral blood. The chain uses TRBV18 and TRBJ1-2; no firm D call. The TCR comes from a man in his 60s who had recovered from COVID-19. CDR3 region: CASSPDTNYGYTF. The DNA of the CDR3 is TGTGCCAGCTCACCAGACACGAACTATGGCTACACCTTC.